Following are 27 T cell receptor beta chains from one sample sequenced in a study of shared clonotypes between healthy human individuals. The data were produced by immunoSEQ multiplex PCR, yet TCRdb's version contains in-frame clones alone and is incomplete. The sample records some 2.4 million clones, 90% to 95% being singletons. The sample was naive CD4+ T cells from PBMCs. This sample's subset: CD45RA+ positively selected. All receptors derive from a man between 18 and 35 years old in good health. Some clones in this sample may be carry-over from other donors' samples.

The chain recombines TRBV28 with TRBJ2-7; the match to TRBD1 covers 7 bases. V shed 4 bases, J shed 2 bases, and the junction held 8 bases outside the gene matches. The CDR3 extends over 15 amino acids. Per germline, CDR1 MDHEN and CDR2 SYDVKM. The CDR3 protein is CASSSTGIVPYEQYF. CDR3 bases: TGTGCCAGCAGTTCGACAGGGATCGTCCCCTACGAGCAGTACTTC.

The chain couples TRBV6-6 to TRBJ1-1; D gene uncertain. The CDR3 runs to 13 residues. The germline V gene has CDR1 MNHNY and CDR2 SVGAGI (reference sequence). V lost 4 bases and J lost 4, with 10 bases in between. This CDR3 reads CASSFGEATEAFF. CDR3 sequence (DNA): TGTGCCAGCAGTTTCGGTGAGGCCACTGAAGCTTTCTTT.

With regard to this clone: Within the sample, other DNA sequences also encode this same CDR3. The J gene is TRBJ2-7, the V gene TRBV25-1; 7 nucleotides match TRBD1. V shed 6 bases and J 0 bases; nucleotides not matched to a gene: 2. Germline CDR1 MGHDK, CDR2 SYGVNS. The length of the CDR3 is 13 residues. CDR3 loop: CASSRGSSYEQYF. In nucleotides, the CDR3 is TGTGCCAGCAGCAGGGGGTCCTCCTACGAGCAGTACTTC.

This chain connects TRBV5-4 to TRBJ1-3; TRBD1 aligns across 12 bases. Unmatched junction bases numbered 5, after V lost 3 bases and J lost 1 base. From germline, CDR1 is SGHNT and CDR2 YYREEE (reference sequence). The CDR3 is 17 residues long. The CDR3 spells CASSSGQGALSGNTIYF. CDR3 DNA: TGTGCCAGCAGCTCGGGACAGGGGGCTTTATCTGGAAACACCATATATTTT.

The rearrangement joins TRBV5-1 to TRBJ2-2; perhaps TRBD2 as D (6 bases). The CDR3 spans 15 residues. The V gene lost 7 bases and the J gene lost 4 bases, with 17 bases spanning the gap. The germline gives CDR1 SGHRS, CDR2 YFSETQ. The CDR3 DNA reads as TGCGCCAGCGGTGGAGGAGGGCTTGGCACCGGGGAGCTGTTTTTT. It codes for CASGGGGLGTGELFF.

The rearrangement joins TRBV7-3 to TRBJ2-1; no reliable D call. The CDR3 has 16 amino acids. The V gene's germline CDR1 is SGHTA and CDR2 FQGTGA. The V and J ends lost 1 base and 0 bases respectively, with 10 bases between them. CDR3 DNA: TGTGCCAGCAGCTTAAATGGTTGGATCTCCTACAATGAGCAGTTCTTC. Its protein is CASSLNGWISYNEQFF.

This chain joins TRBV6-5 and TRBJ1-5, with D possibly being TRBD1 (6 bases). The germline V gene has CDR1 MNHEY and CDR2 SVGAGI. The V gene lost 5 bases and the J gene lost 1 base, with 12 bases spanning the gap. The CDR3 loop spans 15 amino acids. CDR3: CASSPTGYSNQPQHF. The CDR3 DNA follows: TGTGCCAGCAGTCCCACAGGGTACAGCAATCAGCCCCAGCATTTT.

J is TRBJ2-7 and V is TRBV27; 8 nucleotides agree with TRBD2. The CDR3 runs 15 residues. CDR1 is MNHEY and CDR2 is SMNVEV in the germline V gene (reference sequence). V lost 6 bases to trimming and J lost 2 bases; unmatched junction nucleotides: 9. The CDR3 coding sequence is TGTGCCAGCAGCCGGGGGGGGGCAGCCCCCTACGAGCAGTACTTC. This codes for CASSRGGAAPYEQYF.

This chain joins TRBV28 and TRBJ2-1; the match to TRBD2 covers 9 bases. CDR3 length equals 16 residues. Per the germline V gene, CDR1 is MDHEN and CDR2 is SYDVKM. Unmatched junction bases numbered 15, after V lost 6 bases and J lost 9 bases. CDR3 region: CASRPSRGRAFSEQFF. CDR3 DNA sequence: TGTGCCAGCAGACCCTCCCGCGGGAGGGCTTTTTCTGAGCAGTTCTTC.

The CDR3 here is CASSFTGSATNEKLFF. CDR3 bases: TGTGCCAGCAGTTTCACAGGGTCTGCAACTAATGAAAAACTGTTTTTT. The V call is TRBV6-6, the J call TRBJ1-4, with D maybe TRBD1 (6 bases). The CDR3 has 16 residues. V was trimmed by 4 bases and J by 0 bases, leaving 12 bases between them. Germline CDR1 is MNHNY and CDR2 is SVGAGI (reference sequence).

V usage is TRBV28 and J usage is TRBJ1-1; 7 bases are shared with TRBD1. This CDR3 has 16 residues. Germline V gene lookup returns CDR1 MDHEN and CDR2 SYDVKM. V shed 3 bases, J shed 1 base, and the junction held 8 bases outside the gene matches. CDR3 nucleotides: TGTGCCAGCAGTTTTATTCCTGCAGGGGGGAACACTGAAGCTTTCTTT. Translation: CASSFIPAGGNTEAFF.

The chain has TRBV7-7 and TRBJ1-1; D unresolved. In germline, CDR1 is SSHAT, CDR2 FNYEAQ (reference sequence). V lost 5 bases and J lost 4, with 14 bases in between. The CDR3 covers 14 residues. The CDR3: CASSPTRESTEAFF. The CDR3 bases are TGTGCCAGCAGCCCCACCCGAGAAAGCACTGAAGCTTTCTTT.

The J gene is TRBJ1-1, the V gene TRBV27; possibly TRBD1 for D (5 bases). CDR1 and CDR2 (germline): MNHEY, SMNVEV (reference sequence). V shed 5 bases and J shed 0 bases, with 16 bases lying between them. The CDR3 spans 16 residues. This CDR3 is CASSRLFGGLNTEAFF. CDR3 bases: TGTGCCAGCAGTCGCCTTTTTGGGGGTTTGAACACTGAAGCTTTCTTT.

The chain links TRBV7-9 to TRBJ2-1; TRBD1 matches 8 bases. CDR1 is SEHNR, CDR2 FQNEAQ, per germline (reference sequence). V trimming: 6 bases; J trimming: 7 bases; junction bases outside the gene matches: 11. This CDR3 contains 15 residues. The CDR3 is CASSPGQGLRNEQFF. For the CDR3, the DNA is TGTGCCAGCAGTCCAGGACAGGGCCTGAGGAATGAGCAGTTCTTC.

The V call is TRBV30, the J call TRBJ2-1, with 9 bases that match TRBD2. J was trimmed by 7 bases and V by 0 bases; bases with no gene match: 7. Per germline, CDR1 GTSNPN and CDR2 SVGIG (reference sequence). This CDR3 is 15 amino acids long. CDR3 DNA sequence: TGTGCCTGGAGTGTACGTCTAGCGGGACGGAATGAGCAGTTCTTC. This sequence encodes CAWSVRLAGRNEQFF.

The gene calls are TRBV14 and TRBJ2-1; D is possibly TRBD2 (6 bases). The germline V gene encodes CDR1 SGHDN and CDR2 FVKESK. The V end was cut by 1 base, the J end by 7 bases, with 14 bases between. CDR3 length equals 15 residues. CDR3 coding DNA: TGTGCCAGCAGCCAAGTGGGGGGAGCTCTAAATGAGCAGTTCTTC. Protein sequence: CASSQVGGALNEQFF.

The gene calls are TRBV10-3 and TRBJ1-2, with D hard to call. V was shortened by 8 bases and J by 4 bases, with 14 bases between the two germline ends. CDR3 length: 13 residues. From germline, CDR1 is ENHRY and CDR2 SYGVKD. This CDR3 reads CAIGGSALYGYTF. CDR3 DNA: TGTGCCATCGGCGGAAGCGCTCTCTATGGCTACACCTTC.

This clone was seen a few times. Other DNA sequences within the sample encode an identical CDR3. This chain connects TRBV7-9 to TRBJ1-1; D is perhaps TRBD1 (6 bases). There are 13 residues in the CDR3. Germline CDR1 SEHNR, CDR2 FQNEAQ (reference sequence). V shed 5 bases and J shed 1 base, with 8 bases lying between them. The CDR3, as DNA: TGTGCCAGCAGCGCGACAGGGAACACTGAAGCTTTCTTT. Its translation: CASSATGNTEAFF.

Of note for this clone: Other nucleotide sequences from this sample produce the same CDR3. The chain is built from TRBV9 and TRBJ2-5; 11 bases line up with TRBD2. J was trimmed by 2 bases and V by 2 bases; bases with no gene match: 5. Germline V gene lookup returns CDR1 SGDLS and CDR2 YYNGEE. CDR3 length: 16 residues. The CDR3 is CASSVGTSGFQETQYF. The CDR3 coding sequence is TGTGCCAGCAGCGTGGGGACTAGCGGATTTCAAGAGACCCAGTACTTC.

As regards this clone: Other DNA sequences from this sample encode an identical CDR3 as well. CDR3 DNA: TGTGCCAGCAGCCCGTTCGCAGATACGCAGTATTTT. This gives the protein CASSPFADTQYF. The genes are TRBV7-2 and TRBJ2-3; D gene uncertain. Germline-derived CDR1 and CDR2 are SGHTA and FQGNSA. This CDR3 comprises 12 residues. V shed 5 bases and J shed 4 bases, with 7 bases lying between them.

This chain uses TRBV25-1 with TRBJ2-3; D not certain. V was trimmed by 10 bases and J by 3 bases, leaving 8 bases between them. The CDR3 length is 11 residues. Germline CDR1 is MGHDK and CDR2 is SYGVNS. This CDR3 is CATLRTDTQYF. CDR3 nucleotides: TGTGCCACACTCCGGACAGATACGCAGTATTTT.

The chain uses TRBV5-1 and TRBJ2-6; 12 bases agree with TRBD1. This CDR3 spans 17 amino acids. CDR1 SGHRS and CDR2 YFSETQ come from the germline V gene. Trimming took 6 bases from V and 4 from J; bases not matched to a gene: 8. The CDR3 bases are TGCGCCAGCACACCGGGACAGGGGGCTTTAGGGGCCAACGTCCTGACTTTC. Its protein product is CASTPGQGALGANVLTF. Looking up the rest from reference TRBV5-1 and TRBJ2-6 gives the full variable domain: KAGVTQTPRYLIKTRGQQVTLSCSPISGHRSVSWYQQTPGQGLQFLFEYFSETQRNKGNFPGRFSGRQFSNSRSEMNVSTLELGDSALYLCASTPGQGALGANVLTFGAGSRLTVL.

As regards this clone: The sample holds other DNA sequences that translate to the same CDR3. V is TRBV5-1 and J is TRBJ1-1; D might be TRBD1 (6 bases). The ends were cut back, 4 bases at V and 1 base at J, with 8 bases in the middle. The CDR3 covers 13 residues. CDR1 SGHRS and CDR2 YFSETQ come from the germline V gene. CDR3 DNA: TGCGCCAGCAGCCGACAGGAGAACACTGAAGCTTTCTTT. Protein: CASSRQENTEAFF.

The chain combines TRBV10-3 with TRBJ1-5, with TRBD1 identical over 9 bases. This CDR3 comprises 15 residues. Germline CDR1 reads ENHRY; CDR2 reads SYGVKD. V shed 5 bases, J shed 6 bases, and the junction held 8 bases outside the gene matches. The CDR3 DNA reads TGTGCCATCAGTAACCACAGGGGGCAGGTTCAGCCCCAGCATTTT. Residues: CAISNHRGQVQPQHF.

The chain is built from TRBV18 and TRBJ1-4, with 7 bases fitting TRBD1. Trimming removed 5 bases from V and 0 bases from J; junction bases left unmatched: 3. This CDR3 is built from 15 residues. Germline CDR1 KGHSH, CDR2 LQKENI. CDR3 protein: CASSVTGATNEKLFF. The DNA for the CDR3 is TGTGCCAGCTCAGTCACAGGGGCAACTAATGAAAAACTGTTTTTT.

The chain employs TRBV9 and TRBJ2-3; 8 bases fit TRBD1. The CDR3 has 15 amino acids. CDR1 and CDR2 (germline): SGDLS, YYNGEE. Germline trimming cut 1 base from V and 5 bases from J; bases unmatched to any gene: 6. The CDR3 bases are TGTGCCAGCAGCGTAAGGGACAGGTTGGGAGATACGCAGTATTTT. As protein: CASSVRDRLGDTQYF.

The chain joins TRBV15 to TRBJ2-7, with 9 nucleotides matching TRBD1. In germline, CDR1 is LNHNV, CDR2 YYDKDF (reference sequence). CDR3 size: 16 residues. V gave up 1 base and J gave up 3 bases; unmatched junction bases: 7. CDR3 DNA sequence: TGTGCCACCAGCAGAGTTACCGGGACAGGGTACTACGAGCAGTACTTC. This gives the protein CATSRVTGTGYYEQYF.